This T cell receptor (beta chain) was retrieved from a study of control samples from healthy donors and cancer patients. V lost 4 bases and J lost 2, with 9 bases in between. Germline V gene data show CDR1 as SEHNR and CDR2 as FQNEAQ (reference sequence). There are 13 residues in the CDR3. This clone has only one observation. Clones were read by immunoSEQ multiplex PCR, and TCRdb kept only the in-frame ones, dropping some. This sample has roughly 130,000 clones, with 75% to 95% found just once. Sequenced input: blood. This sequence originates from a young man in good health. This rearrangement joins TRBV7-9 to TRBJ2-7; possible D gene TRBD2, 5 bases. In DNA, the CDR3 is TGTGCCAGCAGCTCCTCCGGGACCTACGAGCAGTACGTC. The encoded protein is CASSSSGTYEQYV.